These 14 T cell receptor beta chains were all obtained from the same sample, sequenced in a study of cytomegalovirus exposure and HLA in healthy donors. The study ran its PCR with 60 Vbeta and 13 Jbeta primers. Here immunoSEQ multiplex PCR was the method, and the copy in TCRdb shows in-frame clones only, minus some. The sample lists some 130,000 clones; 79% were seen once. Material: PBMCs. These TCRs come from a man aged 18 to 35 in good health and CMV-seronegative.

The chain has TRBV28 and TRBJ2-3; D remains ambiguous. Trimming pared 6 bases from V and 6 bases from J, leaving 19 bases between. Germline V gives CDR1 MDHEN, CDR2 SYDVKM. The CDR3 runs 15 residues. CDR3 in amino acids: CASRAPSWAEDTQYF. The DNA for the CDR3 is TGTGCCAGCAGAGCTCCGAGTTGGGCAGAGGATACGCAGTATTTT.

The J gene is TRBJ2-7, the V gene TRBV2, with TRBD2 identical over 10 bases. The germline gives CDR1 SNHLY, CDR2 FYNNEI. Trimming cost V 6 bases and J 6 bases; bases outside gene matches: 11. The CDR3 runs to 15 residues. CDR3 in amino acids: CASSPMGLAGVEQYV. In DNA form, the CDR3 reads TGTGCCAGCAGCCCGATGGGGCTAGCGGGAGTCGAGCAGTACGTC.

The chain is built from TRBV27 and TRBJ2-5; TRBD2 aligns across 12 bases. This CDR3 contains 16 residues. From germline, CDR1 is MNHEY and CDR2 SMNVEV (reference sequence). The ends lost 4 bases at V and 5 bases at J; junction bases unmatched: 8. CDR3 region: CASSSPSSGRAETQYF. For the CDR3, the DNA is TGTGCCAGCAGTTCCCCCTCTAGCGGGAGGGCTGAGACCCAGTACTTC.

CDR3 DNA: TGTGCCAGCTCACCACAATGGGGGCCCTATCGTTATGGCTACACCTTC. Residues: CASSPQWGPYRYGYTF. This rearrangement joins TRBV18 to TRBJ1-2; tentative D call: TRBD1 (6 bases). Trimming took 1 base from V and 5 from J, leaving 17 bases between them. Per germline, CDR1 KGHSH and CDR2 LQKENI. The CDR3 totals 16 residues.

The V call is TRBV7-2, the J call TRBJ2-7, with D perhaps TRBD1 (6 bases). The V and J ends lost 5 bases and 7 bases respectively, with 21 bases between them. The germline V gene encodes CDR1 SGHTA and CDR2 FQGNSA. This CDR3 is built from 15 residues. CDR3 nucleotides: TGTGCCAGCAGCGACCGACAGGCGCTAGCCGGTGAGCAGTACTTC. Translating it yields CASSDRQALAGEQYF.

The chain joins TRBV7-2 to TRBJ1-5; D is uncertain. CDR1 is SGHTA, CDR2 FQGNSA, per germline. The CDR3 length is 16 residues. Deletions cut 1 base from V and 5 bases from J, with 15 bases between. The CDR3 DNA follows: TGTGCCAGCAGCTTAGGACACCGCCCCTTCGATCAGCCCCAGCATTTT. Its protein product is CASSLGHRPFDQPQHF.

This chain connects TRBV4-1 to TRBJ1-5; D remains unclear. Trimming left V 1 base short and J 4 bases short, with 8 bases between. The CDR3 loop spans 14 amino acids. Per germline, CDR1 MGHRA and CDR2 YSYEKL. Here the CDR3 DNA reads TGCGCCAGCAGCCAAGGTGTCGGGAATCAGCCCCAGCATTTT. This codes for CASSQGVGNQPQHF.

The chain has TRBV6-4 and TRBJ2-3; D gene uncertain. The germline V and J ends were trimmed by 2 bases and 5 bases, with 8 bases remaining between them. The CDR3 has 13 residues. Germline-derived CDR1 and CDR2 are MRHNA and SNTAGT. The CDR3 here is CASSDAERDTQYF. The CDR3, as DNA: TGTGCCAGCAGTGACGCGGAGAGAGATACGCAGTATTTT.

The V call is TRBV19, the J call TRBJ1-5; 8 bases align to TRBD1. The V segment lost 4 bases and the J segment 2 bases; nucleotides outside the gene matches: 7. In germline, CDR1 is LNHDA, CDR2 SQIVND (reference sequence). CDR3 length: 16 amino acids. The CDR3 bases are TGTGCCAGTAGTACGTTCTCGACAGGGGGCAATCAGCCCCAGCATTTT. Its translation is CASSTFSTGGNQPQHF.

This clone was picked up one time. The CDR3 protein is CAISGQGKANYGYTF. CDR3 in DNA: TGTGCCATCAGTGGACAGGGAAAGGCTAACTATGGCTACACCTTC. This sequence joins TRBV10-3 and TRBJ1-2; TRBD1 matches at 7 bases. The CDR3 length is 15 residues. V trimming: 4 bases; J trimming: 0 bases; junction bases outside the gene matches: 5. Looked up from germline, CDR1 is ENHRY and CDR2 is SYGVKD.

The V gene is TRBV6-5, the J gene TRBJ1-1; no reliable D call. The germline V gene has CDR1 MNHEY and CDR2 SVGAGI. The CDR3 sequence is 15 residues long. Between the trimmed V and J ends, which lost 6 bases and 1 base, there was a span of 15 bases. CDR3: CASSRTLEGNTEAFF. In DNA, the CDR3 is TGTGCCAGCAGCAGGACCCTGGAGGGGAACACTGAAGCTTTCTTT.

J is TRBJ2-2 and V is TRBV7-3; tentative D call: TRBD2 (6 bases). The CDR3 contains 15 residues. Trimming pared 2 bases from V and 6 bases from J, leaving 13 bases between. Germline V CDR1 and CDR2: SGHTA, FQGTGA. CDR3 DNA sequence: TGTGCCAGCAGCTTATCGACTAGTACCGCCGGGGAGCTGTTTTTT. It codes for CASSLSTSTAGELFF. Full variable domain (remainder filled in from reference TRBV7-3 and TRBJ2-2): GAGVSQTPSNKVTEKGKYVELRCDPISGHTALYWYRQSLGQGPEFLIYFQGTGAADDSGLPNDRFFAVRPEGSVSTLKIQRTERGDSAVYLCASSLSTSTAGELFFGEGSRLTVL.

J is TRBJ1-3 and V is TRBV6-5, with 7 bases matching TRBD1. CDR1 is MNHEY and CDR2 is SVGAGI in the germline V gene. The CDR3 has 16 residues. The trim removed 0 bases at V and 9 bases at J, leaving 11 bases unmatched. CDR3 sequence: CASSYSRAGGHGTIYF. The CDR3 coding sequence is TGTGCCAGCAGTTACTCGAGGGCAGGGGGGCACGGCACCATATATTTT.

The CDR3, as DNA: TGTGCCAGCAGCTTAGGGGGCGCAGATACGCAGTATTTT. The encoded protein is CASSLGGADTQYF. The chain couples TRBV11-1 to TRBJ2-3; D might be TRBD1 (5 bases). The V end was cut by 1 base, the J end by 4 bases, with 6 bases between. Germline assignment: CDR1 SGHAT and CDR2 FQDESV (reference sequence). The CDR3 has 13 amino acids.